This entry describes one T cell receptor (beta chain). Its antigen remains unidentified. The data derive from a study of graft-versus-host responses after intestinal transplantation. Overall study findings and caveats: Recipient marrow showed GvH clones, some seen first in ileum or blood.

Clones were sequenced by immunoSEQ multiplex PCR, and TCRdb holds only the in-frame ones, with some missing. The data show 90,000 to 95,000 clones, approximately 90% seen once. The sequences come from unstimulated CD8+ T cells sorted from spleen or lymph node cells, collected before intestinal transplant. The TCR sequence derives from a human donor who received an intestinal transplant.

This CDR3 reads CASSQDLASGHYEQYF. The CDR3 nucleotides are TGTGCCAGCAGCCAAGATTTGGCTAGCGGCCACTACGAGCAGTACTTC. This chain links TRBV4-2 with TRBJ2-7, with 7 bases aligning to TRBD2. V trimming: 0 bases; J trimming: 3 bases; junction bases outside the gene matches: 8. Germline-derived CDR1 and CDR2 are LGHNA and YNFKEQ. The CDR3 has 16 amino acids.